A single T cell receptor beta chain is shown here with its context. This clone's antigen is unknown. Qualities for individual bases were not recorded, and no much larger clone is one base off. Using the deep immunoSEQ assay, TCR CDR3 regions were amplified from genomic DNA by multiplex PCR. Extracted genomic DNA from each cell subset was spread evenly across all wells of several immunoSEQ 96-well plates, with each plate serving as a replicate. Each replicate PCR for sorted subsets received about 0.2 ug genomic DNA, equal to about 30,000 T cell genomes. Purified libraries were quantified with a Qubit 3.0 fluorometer, sized on a Bioanalyzer 2100, and re-quantified with the KAPA Library Quantification kit. Every immunoSEQ 96-well plate was sequenced on a dedicated single-read 150-cycle Illumina NextSeq 550 flow cell. For the original study's pipeline: The immunoSEQ output contained only junctional sequences without quality scores, so filtering could not match that applied to full-length reads. Sequences were annotated with PyIR, a Python wrapper for IgBLAST v1.9, using IMGT germline references to assign V/J genes and CDR3. Reads were filtered out if the reads had weak V/J assignments (E-value above 1e-6), no CDR3, stop codons, out-of-frame junctions, or ambiguous translated residues. V3J clonotypes were defined as sequences sharing the same inferred V gene, J gene, and CDR3 amino acid sequence. The percentage overlap between two repertoires was calculated by dividing the number of shared unique clonotypes by the size of the smaller repertoire. RTK rarefaction, the Chao1 estimator, and Recon v2.1 estimates of unobserved clonotypes were used to assess repertoire richness. For all TCRbeta clonotypes obtained by the gDNA method from several donors, generation probabilities were computed with OLGA. As stored in TCRdb, this immuneACCESS dataset retains in-frame rearrangements with V and J assigned. A fraction of the clones does not appear; measured against another copy, unresolved V genes explain less than half of the discrepancy, and the remainder lacks a known reason. Clone size and V and J calls were adopted from that table, with D and trimming inferred from the DNA. The sample contains roughly 2,300,000 clones, 80% to 95% of them found a single time. The leading ten clones occupy around 0.35% of the sample.

The donors were healthy, HIV-negative adults who had no recently reported acute infections or vaccinations. Only Caucasian adults living in Nashville, Tennessee, USA were represented among the donors. CD4+ T cells were enriched by magnetic negative selection; naive cells were then positively selected on CD45RA, and the negative fraction formed the memory subset. Blood was obtained by leukapheresis, after which PBMCs were separated by Ficoll-Histopaque density gradient centrifugation and cryopreserved in liquid nitrogen vapor phase. Analytical flow cytometry was used to check the purity and quantity of every magnetically sorted T cell population. Each sorted fraction had its genomic DNA isolated and then quantified by UV absorbance on a Nanodrop 2000c. The germline V gene specifies SGHDN as CDR1 and FVKESK as CDR2. Deletion took 4 bases off V and 1 base off J, with a span of 4 bases between the germline ends. From its cysteine to its phenylalanine, the CDR3 spans 12 amino acids. Just CDR3 DNA is preserved here, 36 bases in frame from base 1.

The data originate from a study of shared clonotypes between healthy human individuals (dated by TCRdb to the early 2020s). Background on the whole study: A couple of women and three men aged 18 to 49 years were included in the cohort. Libraries were prepared and TCR repertoires were sequenced by different laboratories using diverse techniques, in order to increase sequencing depth and limit assay-specific biases. Per donor, leukapheresis produced somewhere between about 0.94 and 8.9 billion PBMCs. For each donor, CD4 naive and CD4 memory were each given three plates, CD8 naive was given two plates, and CD8 memory was given one plate. Blood TCR repertoires of five healthy adults were deeply sequenced to estimate repertoire size and the extent of clonotype sharing between individuals.

Beyond this particular receptor, the publication reports: Incomplete sequencing was indicated by rarefaction of sorted-subset datasets, despite the large sequencing depth. The small number of donors limited the genetic and exposure-history diversity represented. Across several donors, about 5.2% of naive CD4, 3% to 4% of naive CD8, approximately 2.5% of memory CD4, and about 0.44% of memory CD8 clonotypes were shared. Pairwise subsampling led to the expectation that sequencing depth would affect the degree of clonotype sharing among donors. Sampling was limited to blood, and TCR repertoires in tissue likely differ from TCR repertoires in blood. Higher generation probabilities were observed for clonotypes shared by all four sorted-subset donors than for non-shared clonotypes. Estimated clonotype richness was generally larger for naive than for memory subsets.

The rearrangement joined TRBV14 to TRBJ1-1; confidence is insufficient to name the D gene. The sample taken for sequencing was naive CD4+ T cells from PBMCs. This sample's cell subset or site label indicates: CD45RA+ positively selected. The clonotype originates from a man aged 18-30 years in good health. Some clones in this sample may be carry-over from other donors' samples. The CDR3 reads CASSRTNTEAFF. The DNA reads TGTGCCAGCAGCCGAACGAACACTGAAGCTTTCTTT.